Each of the 19 T cell receptor beta chains below was sequenced from the same sample in a study of cytomegalovirus exposure and HLA in healthy donors (dated by TCRdb to about 2017). The library was obtained by the immunoSEQ multiplex PCR assay. For the multiplex PCR, a mixture combining 60 forward primers for TCR Vbeta segments and 13 reverse primers for TCR Jbeta segments was used. Sourced from immuneACCESS, this table was stored by TCRdb with only in-frame sequences that have V and J called. A share of the clones is absent; for the studies checked, an unresolved V gene accounts for under half, and the remainder has no known explanation. The sample table lists fewer than 200,000 clones, around 86% of them with a count of one. The top ten constitute 1.5% to 2% of the sample. Specimen: PBMCs. Receptors were obtained from a man aged 50-59 years in good health and CMV-seronegative.

The V and J genes are TRBV27 and TRBJ1-1; 10 bases map to TRBD1. This CDR3 has 15 amino acids. Germline V gives CDR1 MNHEY, CDR2 SMNVEV (reference sequence). Trimming at V came to 5 bases and at J to 5 bases, leaving 8 bases not matched to a gene. The CDR3 DNA sequence: TGTGCCAGCAGTCCCCGACAGGGGGCGAAGACTGAAGCTTTCTTT. It specifies CASSPRQGAKTEAFF.

The chain is built from TRBV28 and TRBJ2-7; TRBD2 matches at 10 bases. This CDR3 contains 15 residues. The V gene end was trimmed by 6 bases and the J gene end by 5 bases; junction bases not matched to a gene: 10. CDR1 and CDR2 from the germline V gene are MDHEN and SYDVKM. The CDR3 here is CASSQSGGAFHEQYF. The CDR3 DNA is TGTGCCAGCAGCCAAAGCGGGGGGGCCTTCCACGAGCAGTACTTC.

The chain carries TRBV4-2 and TRBJ2-5, with 12 nucleotides matching TRBD1. This CDR3 has 15 amino acids. Germline CDR1 reads LGHNA; CDR2 reads YNFKEQ. After removal of 6 bases from V and 5 bases from J, the junction contained 7 bases not matched to a gene. The CDR3 bases are TGTGCCAGCAGTGGGACAGGGGGCTTTGTGGAGACCCAGTACTTC. It codes for CASSGTGGFVETQYF.

This clone was seen a handful of times. The chain uses TRBV11-2 and TRBJ1-1; D not resolved. V lost 2 bases to trimming and J lost 1 base, with 8 bases between them. The germline V gene encodes CDR1 SGHAT and CDR2 FQNNGV. CDR3 size: 14 residues. The CDR3 loop reads CASSLWAGNTEAFF. The CDR3, as DNA: TGTGCCAGCAGCTTATGGGCAGGGAACACTGAAGCTTTCTTT.

The chain is built from TRBV15 and TRBJ2-7; 7 positions match TRBD1. The length of the CDR3 is 15 residues. V lost 0 bases and J lost 3; bases outside the gene matches: 5. Germline V gene lookup returns CDR1 LNHNV and CDR2 YYDKDF (reference sequence). The CDR3 nucleotides are TGTGCCACCAGCAGAGATACAGGGGCGGTCTACGAGCAGTACTTC. It translates to CATSRDTGAVYEQYF.

The chain links TRBV6-5 to TRBJ2-3; TRBD2 matches 10 bases. This CDR3 has 16 residues. Germline CDR1 and CDR2: MNHEY and SVGAGI. The V gene end was trimmed by 2 bases and the J gene end by 4 bases; junction bases not matched to a gene: 6. CDR3 sequence: CASSYQAGGQADTQYF. The CDR3 coding sequence is TGTGCCAGCAGTTACCAAGCGGGGGGGCAGGCAGATACGCAGTATTTT.

V is TRBV30 and J is TRBJ1-5; 8 bases are shared with TRBD1. Germline V gene sequence: CDR1 GTSNPN, CDR2 SVGIG (reference sequence). The CDR3 consists of 16 residues. With 2 bases clipped from V and 1 base from J, the junction kept 7 bases outside the gene matches. The CDR3 spells CAWSTPGTGSNQPQHF. In nucleotides, the CDR3 is TGTGCCTGGAGTACCCCCGGGACAGGAAGCAATCAGCCCCAGCATTTT.

The chain carries TRBV28 and TRBJ2-5; possible D gene TRBD2, 6 bases. Between the trimmed V and J ends, which lost 2 bases and 3 bases, there was a span of 10 bases. From germline, CDR1 is MDHEN and CDR2 SYDVKM. CDR3 length: 14 residues. CDR3 coding DNA: TGTGCCAGCAGTTTAGGAGGGCCGAAAGAGACCCAGTACTTC. Translating gives CASSLGGPKETQYF.

The CDR3: CASSLGGHEQFF. CDR3 DNA: TGTGCCAGCAGCTTAGGGGGGCATGAGCAGTTCTTC. The chain carries TRBV7-6 and TRBJ2-1; D perhaps matches TRBD1 (6 bases). The germline CDR1 and CDR2 sequences are SGHVS and FNYEAQ. Trimming left V 1 base short and J 8 bases short, with 6 bases between. CDR3 length equals 12 residues.

The chain uses TRBV5-8 and TRBJ2-1, with TRBD2 identical over 15 bases. The germline V gene has CDR1 SGHTS and CDR2 YDEGEE. CDR3 size: 18 residues. Trimming took 0 bases from V and 3 from J; bases not matched to a gene: 4. CDR3 in amino acids: CASSLDGTSGRIYNEQFF. Written as DNA, the CDR3 is TGTGCCAGCAGCTTGGATGGGACTAGCGGGAGGATCTACAATGAGCAGTTCTTC.

The rearrangement uses TRBV2 and TRBJ1-5, with 9 bases aligning to TRBD1. The germline V gene encodes CDR1 SNHLY and CDR2 FYNNEI. V lost 6 bases to trimming and J lost 6 bases; unmatched junction nucleotides: 6. CDR3 length equals 14 residues. The CDR3 loop is CASREQGARQPQHF. As DNA, the CDR3 is TGTGCCAGCAGGGAACAGGGGGCTCGTCAGCCCCAGCATTTT.

The rearrangement links TRBV15 to TRBJ2-1, with a possible D match to TRBD1 (5 bases). Deletions cut 3 bases from V and 6 bases from J, with 18 bases between. Germline lookup yields CDR1 LNHNV and CDR2 YYDKDF (reference sequence). The CDR3 runs to 16 residues. This chain's CDR3 is CATSSQAGIYGNEQFF. The CDR3 DNA reads as TGTGCCACCAGCAGTCAAGCAGGGATTTACGGCAATGAGCAGTTCTTC.

This clone was seen once. The V gene is TRBV5-1, the J gene TRBJ1-2, with a tentative D call TRBD1 (5 bases). Deletions cut 4 bases from V and 3 bases from J, with 22 bases between. Germline V gene sequence: CDR1 SGHRS, CDR2 YFSETQ. The CDR3 is made up of 17 amino acids. The CDR3 reads CASSPGPGQLWDYGYTF. DNA for the CDR3: TGCGCCAGCAGCCCCGGTCCAGGGCAACTCTGGGACTATGGCTACACCTTC.

As for this clone: The same CDR3 can be traced to other DNA sequences in this sample. The chain joins TRBV6-5 to TRBJ1-3, with a possible D match to TRBD1 (5 bases). Trimming cost V 6 bases and J 0 bases, with 9 bases left between them. The CDR3 has 14 amino acids. From germline, CDR1 is MNHEY and CDR2 SVGAGI. Here the CDR3 reads CASSQDSSGNTIYF. CDR3 nucleotides: TGTGCCAGCAGCCAAGACAGCTCTGGAAACACCATATATTTT.

The V and J genes are TRBV28 and TRBJ2-1, with TRBD2 identical over 10 bases. V dropped 3 bases and J dropped 10; count of bases not matched to a gene: 6. The CDR3 totals 14 residues. CDR1 and CDR2 (germline): MDHEN, SYDVKM. CDR3: CASSLILAGREQFF. DNA for the CDR3: TGTGCCAGCAGTTTGATACTAGCGGGACGGGAGCAGTTCTTC. The complete variable domain, with remaining parts taken from reference TRBV28 and TRBJ2-1, reads DVKVTQSSRYLVKRTGEKVFLECVQDMDHENMFWYRQDPGLGLRLIYFSYDVKMKEKGDIPEGYSVSREKKERFSLILESASTNQTSMYLCASSLILAGREQFFGPGTRLTVL.

The rearrangement joins TRBV5-4 to TRBJ1-6, with D unclear. Germline lookup yields CDR1 SGHNT and CDR2 YYREEE (reference sequence). The CDR3 sequence is 15 residues long. The germline V and J ends were trimmed by 4 bases and 3 bases, with 11 bases remaining between them. CDR3: CASSIAGVYNSPLHF. The CDR3 DNA is TGTGCCAGCAGCATTGCCGGAGTCTATAATTCACCCCTCCACTTT.

The V call is TRBV5-1, the J call TRBJ2-2; D is uncertain. CDR3 length: 14 residues. Trimming stripped 4 bases from V and 6 bases from J, with 13 bases between. Germline CDR1 and CDR2: SGHRS and YFSETQ. In DNA form, the CDR3 reads TGCGCCAGCAGCGGCCTGCAGGCTTCCGGGGAGCTGTTTTTT. It yields the protein CASSGLQASGELFF.

The V call is TRBV27, the J call TRBJ1-4; a possible D gene is TRBD1 (6 bases). The V gene's germline CDR1 is MNHEY and CDR2 SMNVEV (reference sequence). This CDR3 has 17 amino acids. The ends were cut back, 0 bases at V and 4 bases at J, with 15 bases in the middle. This CDR3 reads CASSLSKSGAVNEKLFF. CDR3 DNA: TGTGCCAGCAGTTTATCTAAATCAGGGGCAGTTAATGAAAAACTGTTTTTT.

V usage is TRBV5-4 and J usage is TRBJ2-5, with D tentatively TRBD2 (5 bases). This CDR3 has 15 residues. Trimming pared 0 bases from V and 2 bases from J, leaving 11 bases between. Germline V gene lookup returns CDR1 SGHNT and CDR2 YYREEE (reference sequence). The CDR3 nucleotides read TGTGCCAGCAGCTTGGACGGGGTGGGGCAAGAGACCCAGTACTTC. Residues: CASSLDGVGQETQYF.